This T cell receptor beta chain was sequenced for a study of blood T cell repertoires in COVID-19. On the study more broadly: Samples taken during acute and convalescent COVID-19 were collected in the United States, Italy and Spain. The analysed material was cDNA or gDNA that came from T cells, B-cell-depleted T cells, or PBMCs.

Original analysis: It was from reference gene primer amplification that nucleated cell counts were estimated. Here immunoSEQ multiplex PCR was the method, and the copy in TCRdb shows in-frame clones only, minus some. V and J calls and clone size follow that table, whereas D and trimming were derived from the DNA. The sample lists tens of thousands of clones, more than 75% occurring once. The CDR3 length is 16 residues. Trimming took off 0 bases at V and 2 bases at J, with 13 bases between the two ends. Germline CDR1 and CDR2: SGHRS and YFSETQ. The gene calls are TRBV5-1 and TRBJ2-3; D is possibly TRBD2 (6 bases). Specimen: peripheral blood. The source of this sequence is a human donor in a cohort sampled during active COVID-19. The CDR3 DNA reads TGCGCCAGCAGCTTGGGAGGGCTAGCGCCCACAGATACGCAGTATTTT. The encoded protein is CASSLGGLAPTDTQYF.